This T cell receptor beta chain originates from a study of blood T cell repertoires in COVID-19. Study summary: From the United States, Italy and Spain came samples of acute and convalescent COVID-19. From T cells, B-cell-depleted T cells, or PBMCs came the material, which was cDNA or gDNA.

Per the study methods: Estimation of nucleated cell counts relied on the amplification of reference gene primers. Libraries were prepared by immunoSEQ multiplex PCR; TCRdb keeps only in-frame clonotypes and omits some of them. V and J calls and clone size are those listed in that table; D and trimming were worked out from the DNA. Among fewer than 300,000 clones listed, about 87% were seen once. Germline assignment: CDR1 SGHNT and CDR2 YYREEE (reference sequence). Trimming stripped 1 base from V and 4 bases from J, with 15 bases between. CDR3 length: 15 residues. The material sequenced was peripheral blood. The origin of this receptor is a woman in her 40s who had recovered from COVID-19. The rearrangement joins TRBV5-4 to TRBJ2-7; D uncertain. The CDR3 sequence: CASSLNHGLGYEQYF. The CDR3 DNA is TGTGCCAGCAGCTTGAACCACGGCCTAGGTTACGAGCAGTACTTC.